These 22 T cell receptor beta chains were all obtained from the same sample, sequenced in a study of T cell changes during pregnancy in multiple sclerosis. The protocol was immunoSEQ multiplex PCR, while the TCRdb copy is restricted to in-frame clones and leaves out a portion. The data show roughly 20,000 clones, roughly nine tenths seen once. The sequenced sample was CD8+ T cells from peripheral blood mononuclear cells, obtained in the third trimester of pregnancy. These receptors were obtained from a female donor in good health, enrolled as a control in a pregnancy study.

This chain connects TRBV9 to TRBJ2-1, with 7 bases matching TRBD2. J was trimmed by 11 bases and V by 0 bases; bases with no gene match: 5. Germline-derived CDR1 and CDR2 are SGDLS and YYNGEE. CDR3 length: 13 residues. The CDR3 spells CASSVVAGPQQFF. Written as DNA, the CDR3 is TGTGCCAGCAGCGTAGTAGCGGGTCCGCAGCAGTTCTTC.

The rearrangement joins TRBV14 to TRBJ2-7; no clear D gene. V lost 0 bases and J lost 5, with 8 bases in between. CDR3 length: 13 residues. Germline loops: CDR1 SGHDN, CDR2 FVKESK. CDR3 in DNA: TGTGCCAGCAGCCAAGAGTGGTCGGACGAGCAGTACTTC. It is translated as CASSQEWSDEQYF. The complete variable domain, with remaining parts taken from reference TRBV14 and TRBJ2-7, reads EAGVTQFPSHSVIEKGQTVTLRCDPISGHDNLYWYRRVMGKEIKFLLHFVKESKQDESGMPNNRFLAERTGGTYSTLKVQPAELEDSGVYFCASSQEWSDEQYFGPGTRLTVT.

The CDR3 spells CASSQDPPRGQGPGANVLTF. CDR3 DNA: TGCGCCAGCAGCCAAGACCCCCCCCGTGGACAGGGGCCTGGGGCCAACGTCCTGACTTTC. The chain has TRBV4-3 and TRBJ2-6; 9 positions agree with TRBD1. The CDR3 covers 20 residues. V lost 0 bases and J lost 2; bases outside the gene matches: 11. Germline lookup yields CDR1 LGHNA and CDR2 YSLEER.

This clone was found once. The chain employs TRBV4-1 and TRBJ2-7; maybe TRBD2 (6 bases). This CDR3 comprises 13 residues. Germline V gene sequence: CDR1 MGHRA, CDR2 YSYEKL. V was clipped by 3 bases and J by 4 bases, with 10 bases between them. CDR3: CASSQGLGYEQYF. As DNA, the CDR3 is TGCGCCAGCAGCCAGGGACTCGGATACGAGCAGTACTTC.

The chain combines TRBV19 with TRBJ1-5; possible D gene TRBD1, 6 bases. Germline assignment: CDR1 LNHDA and CDR2 SQIVND (reference sequence). Trimming pared 2 bases from V and 3 bases from J, leaving 11 bases between. This CDR3 has 15 amino acids. The CDR3 DNA reads TGTGCCAGTAGTATATGGGGGGGGCCCAATCAGCCCCAGCATTTT. It specifies CASSIWGGPNQPQHF.

The chain carries TRBV11-2 and TRBJ2-1; 8 nucleotides align to TRBD1. With 7 bases clipped from V and 4 bases from J, the junction kept 9 bases outside the gene matches. Germline loops: CDR1 SGHAT, CDR2 FQNNGV. The CDR3 loop spans 15 amino acids. The CDR3 coding sequence is TGTGCCAGCACCGACAGGGGCCCAGTATACAATGAGCAGTTCTTC. Translating it yields CASTDRGPVYNEQFF.

The CDR3 DNA is TGTGCCAGTAGATCTACGGACAGGTTTAATCAGCCCCAGCATTTT. It encodes CASRSTDRFNQPQHF. This chain connects TRBV19 to TRBJ1-5; 7 positions match TRBD1. Germline-derived CDR1 and CDR2 are LNHDA and SQIVND (reference sequence). This CDR3 has 15 residues. Trimming removed 6 bases from V and 4 bases from J; junction bases left unmatched: 9.

The rearrangement links TRBV12-5 to TRBJ2-5; 8 nucleotides agree with TRBD2. Germline V gene data show CDR1 as LGHNT and CDR2 as FRNRAP. The CDR3 loop spans 11 amino acids. V was clipped by 5 bases and J by 9 bases; unmatched bases: 2. The CDR3 sequence is CASGPGGAQYF. In DNA form, the CDR3 reads TGTGCTAGTGGTCCCGGGGGGGCCCAGTACTTC. The entire variable domain, with the rest obtained from reference TRBV12-5 and TRBJ2-5, is as follows: DARVTQTPRHKVTEMGQEVTMRCQPILGHNTVFWYRQTMMQGLELLAYFRNRAPLDDSGMPKDRFSAEMPDATLATLKIQPSEPRDSAVYFCASGPGGAQYFGPGTRLLVL.

The genes are TRBV13 and TRBJ2-1; D is unresolved. Germline CDR1 PRHDT, CDR2 FYEKMQ (reference sequence). This CDR3 has 17 residues. Trimming cost V 5 bases and J 7 bases, with 24 bases left between them. CDR3 loop: CASSVNEARSVRNEQFF. The CDR3 coding sequence is TGTGCCAGCAGCGTAAATGAGGCTAGGAGTGTGAGGAATGAGCAGTTCTTC.

V is TRBV15 and J is TRBJ2-3; a weak D match, TRBD2 (5 bases). V gave up 1 base and J gave up 4 bases, with 9 bases separating them. CDR1 LNHNV and CDR2 YYDKDF come from the germline V gene (reference sequence). CDR3 length: 14 amino acids. CDR3 residues: CATSRVRESDTQYF. DNA for the CDR3: TGTGCCACCAGCAGAGTTCGGGAATCAGATACGCAGTATTTT.

This clone was detected only once. V and J are TRBV14 and TRBJ2-7, with a tentative D call TRBD2 (5 bases). This CDR3 has 13 amino acids. V was shortened by 8 bases and J by 3 bases, with 14 bases between the two germline ends. CDR1 SGHDN and CDR2 FVKESK come from the germline V gene. CDR3: CASGGWGNYEQYF. CDR3 nucleotide sequence: TGTGCCAGCGGCGGGTGGGGTAACTACGAGCAGTACTTC. Supplemented by reference TRBV14 and TRBJ2-7, the full variable domain reads EAGVTQFPSHSVIEKGQTVTLRCDPISGHDNLYWYRRVMGKEIKFLLHFVKESKQDESGMPNNRFLAERTGGTYSTLKVQPAELEDSGVYFCASGGWGNYEQYFGPGTRLTVT.

DNA of the CDR3: TGTGCCAGTAGTATATTATTCCAGGGAACTAACTATGGCTACACCTTC. Protein sequence: CASSILFQGTNYGYTF. The chain employs TRBV19 and TRBJ1-2, with D tentatively TRBD1 (5 bases). The V and J ends lost 2 bases and 0 bases respectively, with 13 bases between them. The CDR3 contains 16 residues. Germline CDR1 is LNHDA and CDR2 is SQIVND (reference sequence).

This clone was seen once. The genes are TRBV5-6 and TRBJ2-2, with a tentative D call TRBD1 (6 bases). Germline V gene data show CDR1 as SGHDT and CDR2 as YYEEEE. The CDR3 contains 15 residues. CDR3 in DNA: TGTGCGACAGGAGAATCGACCGGAGGTACCGGGGAGCTGTTTTTT. As protein: CATGESTGGTGELFF.

The chain combines TRBV4-1 with TRBJ2-3, with 14 positions matching TRBD2. Germline assignment: CDR1 MGHRA and CDR2 YSYEKL. Trimming took 2 bases from V and 3 from J; bases not matched to a gene: 10. CDR3 size: 19 residues. CDR3 sequence reads: CASSQHSPGLAGETDTQYF. The DNA for the CDR3 is TGCGCCAGCAGCCAACACTCACCGGGACTAGCGGGAGAAACAGATACGCAGTATTTT.

The rearrangement joins TRBV27 to TRBJ1-2; TRBD1 might be the D (6 bases). The CDR3 runs 15 residues. CDR1 and CDR2 (germline): MNHEY, SMNVEV (reference sequence). V was clipped by 1 base and J by 6 bases, with 15 bases between them. CDR3 sequence (DNA): TGTGCCAGCAGTTTATTGGGGCAGGGGTTAGATGGCTACACCTTC. This translates into CASSLLGQGLDGYTF.

The chain is built from TRBV7-8 and TRBJ1-2; 7 bases agree with TRBD1. V was clipped by 5 bases and J by 4 bases; unmatched bases: 1. CDR1 is SGHVS and CDR2 is FQNEAQ in the germline V gene. The CDR3 has 12 amino acids. Written as DNA, the CDR3 is TGTGCCAGCAGCGGGACAGCCTATGGCTACACCTTC. Amino acids: CASSGTAYGYTF.

The V call is TRBV15, the J call TRBJ2-7; the match to TRBD1 covers 8 bases. The ends lost 1 base at V and 2 bases at J; junction bases unmatched: 4. Germline V gene lookup returns CDR1 LNHNV and CDR2 YYDKDF (reference sequence). The length of the CDR3 is 15 residues. In nucleotides, the CDR3 is TGTGCCACCAGCAGAGCGGGCAGGGGGCCCTACGAGCAGTACTTC. As protein: CATSRAGRGPYEQYF. Using reference TRBV15 and TRBJ2-7 for the parts outside the CDR3, the full variable domain is DAMVIQNPRYQVTQFGKPVTLSCSQTLNHNVMYWYQQKSSQAPKLLFHYYDKDFNNEADTPDNFQSRRPNTSFCFLDIRSPGLGDTAMYLCATSRAGRGPYEQYFGPGTRLTVT.

In DNA, the CDR3 is TGTGCCATCGGGGATTTTGTGGAGGGCGGAACAGATACGCAGTATTTT. This encodes CAIGDFVEGGTDTQYF. This chain joins TRBV10-3 and TRBJ2-3; weak D call: TRBD2 (6 bases). The CDR3 extends over 16 amino acids. From germline, CDR1 is ENHRY and CDR2 SYGVKD. Trimming took 8 bases from V and 3 from J, leaving 21 bases between them.

The chain links TRBV7-2 to TRBJ2-3, with 12 bases identical to TRBD2. This CDR3 region has 17 residues. The germline V gene encodes CDR1 SGHTA and CDR2 FQGNSA. Trimming took 1 base from V and 5 from J; bases not matched to a gene: 7. In DNA form, the CDR3 reads TGTGCCAGCAGCTTAGGGTCTAGCGGGAGGGCGAAAGATACGCAGTATTTT. This gives the protein CASSLGSSGRAKDTQYF.

The genes are TRBV7-2 and TRBJ2-7, with D maybe TRBD2 (6 bases). V was shortened by 5 bases and J by 4 bases, with 18 bases between the two germline ends. The V gene's germline CDR1 is SGHTA and CDR2 FQGNSA. This CDR3 has 15 residues. CDR3 bases: TGTGCCAGCAGCCTCACGGCTAGCGAGATTTACGAGCAGTACTTC. Amino acid sequence: CASSLTASEIYEQYF.

The chain carries TRBV27 and TRBJ2-7; TRBD2 might be the D (7 bases). Per the germline V gene, CDR1 is MNHEY and CDR2 is SMNVEV (reference sequence). CDR3 size: 15 residues. Trimming stripped 8 bases from V and 7 bases from J, with 24 bases between. The CDR3 nucleotides read TGTGCCAGCCGAGGGGGGGAAATACCACAGTTAGAGCAGTACTTC. Translation gives CASRGGEIPQLEQYF.

This chain uses TRBV27 with TRBJ1-1; D is undetermined. The CDR3 extends over 14 amino acids. Trimming shortened V by 2 bases and J by 1 base, and 8 bases separated the two germline ends. CDR1 MNHEY and CDR2 SMNVEV come from the germline V gene (reference sequence). CDR3 nucleotide sequence: TGTGCCAGCAGTTTAAACAGAAGGAACACTGAAGCTTTCTTT. This gives the protein CASSLNRRNTEAFF.